A selection of T cell receptor beta chains follows, all from one sample in a study of control samples from healthy donors and cancer patients. Only in-frame clones appear in the TCRdb table, and some are missing; sequencing was by immunoSEQ multiplex PCR. Of under 150,000 clones detected, roughly nine tenths appear once; the ten largest clones hold 8.7%. Sequenced sample: blood. These receptors were collected from a woman aged 30 to 39 in good health. Both conserved end residues are part of each CDR3. The D gene is left open where the match is weak. Expanded clones are given a class, and other clones once, few, many or no size at all.

j_gene: TRBJ1-4; v_gene: TRBV24-1; abundance: .; d_gene: .; CDR3aa: CATSRALGEKLFF; CDR3nt: TGTGCCACCAGCCGGGCCCTGGGGGAAAAACTGTTTTTT
j_gene: TRBJ1-2; v_gene: TRBV7-2; abundance: .; d_gene: TRBD1; CDR3aa: CASSLSQGAVGYTF; CDR3nt: TGTGCCAGCAGCTTATCGCAGGGGGCGGTCGGCTACACCTTC
j_gene: TRBJ1-5; v_gene: TRBV5-5; abundance: .; d_gene: TRBD1; CDR3aa: CASSRDRAKQPQHF; CDR3nt: TGTGCCAGCAGCCGAGACAGGGCGAAACAGCCCCAGCATTTT
j_gene: TRBJ2-6; v_gene: TRBV10-3; abundance: .; d_gene: .; CDR3aa: CAILRDGGSGANVLTF; CDR3nt: TGTGCCATTCTCAGGGACGGGGGCTCTGGGGCCAACGTCCTGACTTTC
j_gene: TRBJ1-1; v_gene: TRBV5-1; abundance: .; d_gene: TRBD1; CDR3aa: CASSFTGGNTEAFF; CDR3nt: TGCGCCAGCAGCTTCACAGGGGGGAACACTGAAGCTTTCTTT
j_gene: TRBJ2-3; v_gene: TRBV11-2; abundance: .; d_gene: TRBD2; CDR3aa: CASRRLAGFTDTQYF; CDR3nt: TGTGCCAGCAGGCGACTAGCGGGATTCACAGATACGCAGTATTTT
j_gene: TRBJ2-1; v_gene: TRBV6-6; abundance: .; d_gene: .; CDR3aa: CASSPYNEQFF; CDR3nt: TGTGCCAGCAGCCCCTACAATGAGCAGTTCTTC
j_gene: TRBJ1-1; v_gene: TRBV19; abundance: .; d_gene: .; CDR3aa: CASSSGAGTEAFF; CDR3nt: TGTGCCAGTAGTAGCGGAGCGGGCACTGAAGCTTTCTTT
j_gene: TRBJ1-4; v_gene: TRBV25-1; abundance: once; d_gene: TRBD1; CDR3aa: CASTPDREGEKLFF; CDR3nt: TGTGCCAGCACCCCGGACAGGGAGGGAGAAAAACTGTTTTTT
j_gene: TRBJ2-5; v_gene: TRBV6-6; abundance: .; d_gene: TRBD2; CDR3aa: CASSYALAGFRETQYF; CDR3nt: TGTGCCAGCAGTTATGCGCTAGCGGGATTCCGAGAGACCCAGTACTTC
j_gene: TRBJ1-5; v_gene: TRBV19; abundance: few; d_gene: .; CDR3aa: CASSIVTKQPQHF; CDR3nt: TGTGCCAGTAGTATAGTTACCAAGCAGCCCCAGCATTTT
j_gene: TRBJ2-1; v_gene: TRBV2; abundance: few; d_gene: TRBD2; CDR3aa: CASKAQGGRNEQFF; CDR3nt: TGTGCCAGCAAAGCCCAGGGAGGGAGGAATGAGCAGTTCTTC
j_gene: TRBJ2-5; v_gene: TRBV14; abundance: .; d_gene: TRBD2; CDR3aa: CASSPGLAGVGETQYF; CDR3nt: TGTGCCAGCAGCCCTGGACTAGCGGGAGTAGGGGAGACCCAGTACTTC
j_gene: TRBJ2-1; v_gene: TRBV21-1; abundance: .; d_gene: .; CDR3aa: CASSKEGGLSPPTEQFF; CDR3nt: TGTGCCAGCAGCAAGGAAGGAGGCCTATCCCCACCCACTGAGCAGTTCTTC
j_gene: TRBJ2-7; v_gene: TRBV18; abundance: once; d_gene: TRBD2; CDR3aa: CASSPPTSGNYEQYF; CDR3nt: TGTGCCAGCTCACCACCCACTAGCGGGAACTACGAGCAGTACTTC
j_gene: TRBJ2-5; v_gene: TRBV28; abundance: .; d_gene: TRBD2; CDR3aa: CASRLGGQETQYF; CDR3nt: TGTGCCAGCAGGCTGGGGGGGCAAGAGACCCAGTACTTC
j_gene: TRBJ1-3; v_gene: TRBV4-2; abundance: .; d_gene: .; CDR3aa: CASSQGRSGNTIYF; CDR3nt: TGTGCCAGCAGCCAAGGGCGCTCTGGAAACACCATATATTTT
j_gene: TRBJ1-2; v_gene: TRBV19; abundance: .; d_gene: .; CDR3aa: CASSIQAMNYGYTF; CDR3nt: TGTGCCAGTAGTATTCAGGCAATGAACTATGGCTACACCTTC
j_gene: TRBJ2-1; v_gene: TRBV28; abundance: .; d_gene: .; CDR3aa: CASSFGVTWQFF; CDR3nt: TGTGCCAGCAGTTTCGGGGTAACCTGGCAGTTCTTC
j_gene: TRBJ1-1; v_gene: TRBV5-1; abundance: .; d_gene: .; CDR3aa: CASRSLTGNTEAFF; CDR3nt: TGCGCCAGCAGATCATTGACCGGGAACACTGAAGCTTTCTTT
j_gene: TRBJ2-5; v_gene: TRBV5-1; abundance: .; d_gene: .; CDR3aa: CASSFGGEETQYF; CDR3nt: TGCGCCAGCAGCTTTGGCGGCGAGGAGACCCAGTACTTC
j_gene: TRBJ1-2; v_gene: TRBV9; abundance: .; d_gene: TRBD1; CDR3aa: CASSVGRTGSGYTF; CDR3nt: TGTGCCAGCAGCGTAGGTAGGACAGGCAGCGGCTACACCTTC
j_gene: TRBJ1-3; v_gene: TRBV4-2; abundance: .; d_gene: .; CDR3aa: CASSQDLGQAHSGNTIYF; CDR3nt: TGTGCCAGCAGCCAAGATCTCGGGCAGGCGCACTCTGGAAACACCATATATTTT
j_gene: TRBJ2-1; v_gene: TRBV6-1; abundance: .; d_gene: .; CDR3aa: CASSEGGDSHEQFF; CDR3nt: TGTGCCAGCAGTGAAGGGGGGGATAGCCATGAGCAGTTCTTC
j_gene: TRBJ2-5; v_gene: TRBV7-3; abundance: once; d_gene: TRBD1; CDR3aa: CASSRGRGETQYF; CDR3nt: TGTGCCAGCAGCAGGGGGCGAGGAGAGACCCAGTACTTC
j_gene: TRBJ1-1; v_gene: TRBV5-6; abundance: .; d_gene: .; CDR3aa: CASSGGLTTEAFF; CDR3nt: TGTGCCAGCAGTGGGGGATTAACCACTGAAGCTTTCTTT
j_gene: TRBJ1-6; v_gene: TRBV7-2; abundance: .; d_gene: .; CDR3aa: CASSLDLNSPLHF; CDR3nt: TGTGCCAGCAGCTTGGACCTTAATTCACCCCTCCACTTT
j_gene: TRBJ2-5; v_gene: TRBV28; abundance: .; d_gene: .; CDR3aa: CASSSWETEVEGWTQYF; CDR3nt: TGTGCCAGCAGTTCCTGGGAGACCGAGGTTGAGGGGTGGACCCAGTACTTC
j_gene: TRBJ1-1; v_gene: TRBV7-9; abundance: .; d_gene: .; CDR3aa: CASSLVRDTEAFF; CDR3nt: TGTGCCAGCAGCCTCGTTCGGGACACTGAAGCTTTCTTT
j_gene: TRBJ2-7; v_gene: TRBV28; abundance: .; d_gene: TRBD2; CDR3aa: CASSSLYVAGRYEQYF; CDR3nt: TGTGCCAGCAGTTCCTTGTACGTAGCGGGACGGTACGAGCAGTACTTC
j_gene: TRBJ2-7; v_gene: TRBV4-2; abundance: .; d_gene: TRBD1; CDR3aa: CASSQEYLGQGLYEQYF; CDR3nt: TGTGCCAGCAGCCAAGAATATCTAGGACAGGGTCTCTACGAGCAGTACTTC
j_gene: TRBJ1-5; v_gene: TRBV19; abundance: .; d_gene: .; CDR3aa: CASSMPPVHQPQHF; CDR3nt: TGTGCCAGTAGTATGCCCCCGGTTCATCAGCCCCAGCATTTT
j_gene: TRBJ2-7; v_gene: TRBV20-1; abundance: .; d_gene: TRBD2; CDR3aa: CSASSGGLREQYF; CDR3nt: TGCAGTGCTAGTAGCGGGGGGCTTCGCGAGCAGTACTTC
j_gene: TRBJ2-7; v_gene: TRBV5-4; abundance: .; d_gene: TRBD2; CDR3aa: CASAQGLAGNEQYF; CDR3nt: TGTGCCAGCGCCCAGGGACTAGCGGGCAACGAGCAGTACTTC
j_gene: TRBJ1-2; v_gene: TRBV28; abundance: .; d_gene: .; CDR3aa: CASSPTGPPRGGYTF; CDR3nt: TGTGCCAGCAGTCCTACAGGGCCCCCAAGGGGTGGCTACACCTTC
j_gene: TRBJ2-5; v_gene: TRBV19; abundance: .; d_gene: .; CDR3aa: CASSLGERWETQYF; CDR3nt: TGTGCCAGTAGTTTGGGGGAGCGGTGGGAGACCCAGTACTTC
j_gene: TRBJ1-6; v_gene: TRBV5-6; abundance: .; d_gene: .; CDR3aa: CASSLDEIRSPLHF; CDR3nt: TGTGCCAGCAGCTTAGACGAAATCAGGTCACCCCTCCACTTT
j_gene: TRBJ2-5; v_gene: TRBV7-9; abundance: .; d_gene: TRBD2; CDR3aa: CASSSRVAGETQYF; CDR3nt: TGTGCCAGCAGCTCCCGGGTAGCGGGAGAGACCCAGTACTTC
j_gene: TRBJ1-4; v_gene: TRBV21-1; abundance: .; d_gene: .; CDR3aa: CASGTGGSSTNEKLFF; CDR3nt: TGTGCCAGCGGGACAGGAGGCTCCTCAACTAATGAAAAACTGTTTTTT
j_gene: TRBJ1-4; v_gene: TRBV12-3/TRBV12-4; abundance: few; d_gene: .; CDR3aa: CASSLIRGGLFF; CDR3nt: TGTGCCAGCAGTTTAATCCGGGGGGGACTGTTTTTT
j_gene: TRBJ2-3; v_gene: TRBV11-2; abundance: many; d_gene: .; CDR3aa: CASSFLPDTQYF; CDR3nt: TGTGCCAGCAGCTTCCTCCCAGATACGCAGTATTTT
j_gene: TRBJ1-1; v_gene: TRBV27; abundance: .; d_gene: .; CDR3aa: CASSHNRLNTEAFF; CDR3nt: TGTGCCAGCAGCCATAATAGACTTAACACTGAAGCTTTCTTT
j_gene: TRBJ2-7; v_gene: TRBV2; abundance: .; d_gene: TRBD1; CDR3aa: CASTRDSASYEQYF; CDR3nt: TGTGCCAGCACTAGGGACAGCGCCTCCTACGAGCAGTACTTC
j_gene: TRBJ2-1; v_gene: TRBV6-5; abundance: .; d_gene: .; CDR3aa: CATWTIGIHEQFF; CDR3nt: TGTGCCACCTGGACCATCGGCATACATGAGCAGTTCTTC
j_gene: TRBJ2-1; v_gene: TRBV10-3; abundance: .; d_gene: .; CDR3aa: CAISVSTGSSYNEQFF; CDR3nt: TGTGCCATCAGTGTCTCGACAGGATCGTCCTACAATGAGCAGTTCTTC
j_gene: TRBJ2-7; v_gene: TRBV3-1/TRBV3-2; abundance: .; d_gene: TRBD2; CDR3aa: CASSQASGIYEQYF; CDR3nt: TGTGCCAGCAGCCAGGCTAGCGGGATCTACGAGCAGTACTTC
j_gene: TRBJ2-1; v_gene: TRBV11-2; abundance: few; d_gene: TRBD2; CDR3aa: CASSPELAGGGNEQFF; CDR3nt: TGTGCCAGCAGCCCAGAGCTAGCGGGAGGCGGGAATGAGCAGTTCTTC
j_gene: TRBJ2-5; v_gene: TRBV27; abundance: .; d_gene: .; CDR3aa: CASSLGYQETQYF; CDR3nt: TGTGCCAGCAGTTTAGGGTACCAAGAGACCCAGTACTTC